The TCR beta chain under discussion was sequenced for a study of blood T cell repertoires in COVID-19. From germline, CDR1 is MNHEY and CDR2 SVGEGT. The CDR3 contains 14 residues. J was trimmed by 5 bases and V by 2 bases; bases with no gene match: 6. The repertoire was sequenced with immunoSEQ multiplex PCR; TCRdb's copy has only in-frame clones and lacks some. The sample contains roughly 30,000 clones, 87% of which appear only once. In its sample, this clone was seen a few times. Sequencing input: peripheral blood. V and J are TRBV6-2 or TRBV6-3 and TRBJ2-7; 7 bases agree with TRBD2. The source is a human donor in a cohort sampled during active COVID-19. CDR3 sequence: CASSYRDYVDEQYF. CDR3 nucleotides: TGTGCCAGCAGTTACCGGGACTACGTCGACGAGCAGTACTTC.